These T cell receptor beta chains were read from a single sample in a study of cytomegalovirus exposure and HLA in healthy donors. This table comes from immunoSEQ multiplex PCR, and its TCRdb copy is limited to in-frame clones, with some not included. The sample gives some 150,000 clones, under 90% of which show up once; roughly 1.5% is in the top ten. The sample was PBMCs. These receptors were taken from a male donor in good health and CMV-seronegative. CDR3s include the opening cysteine and the closing phenylalanine or tryptophan. The D gene is left open where the match is weak. A clone size is listed for some rows: how often the clone was seen (once, few, many), or a class if it is expanded.

TRBJ1-3 few TRBV10-3 NA TGTGCCATCCTGGGGGCTGCTGGAAACACCATATATTTT CAILGAAGNTIYF
TRBJ2-3 NA TRBV6-5 NA TGTGCCAGCAGTTACAGGGGTGATACGCAGTATTTT CASSYRGDTQYF
TRBJ1-1 NA TRBV5-6 NA TGTGCCAGCAGCTTGTCGTACAGTTTCACTGAAGCTTTCTTT CASSLSYSFTEAFF
TRBJ1-3 NA TRBV28 NA TGTGCCAGCAGGATTCAGGGGACGGGGGGAAACACCATATATTTT CASRIQGTGGNTIYF
TRBJ2-1 NA TRBV27 TRBD1 TGTGCCAGCAGAACCGGGACAGGACAGTTCTTC CASRTGTGQFF
TRBJ1-2 NA TRBV28 TRBD1 TGTGCCAGCAGTTCCCGGACAGGGTTTCGCTACACCTTC CASSSRTGFRYTF
TRBJ1-1 NA TRBV14 TRBD1 TGTGCCAGCAGCTACTGGACAGGGGGGGGCTCTGAAGCTTTCTTT CASSYWTGGGSEAFF
TRBJ2-1 NA TRBV18 TRBD2 TGTGCCAGCTCACCACCGACTAGCGGGAGGAGGGACGAGCAGTTCTTC CASSPPTSGRRDEQFF
TRBJ2-3 NA TRBV5-8 TRBD2 TGTGCCAGCAGCTTTGGACTAGACACAGATACGCAGTATTTT CASSFGLDTDTQYF
TRBJ2-7 NA TRBV7-7 NA TGTGCCAGCAGCTTAGAACTCAACTCCTACGAGCAGTACTTC CASSLELNSYEQYF
TRBJ2-3 NA TRBV29-1 TRBD1 TGCAGCGCCGACAGGGGCAGAGCAGATACGCAGTATTTT CSADRGRADTQYF
TRBJ2-7 NA TRBV6-1 TRBD1 TGTGCCATAACAGGGGGCTACGAGCAGTACTTC CAITGGYEQYF
TRBJ2-3 NA TRBV28 NA TGTGCCAGCAATCCGGGGGGCGCTTGGGCAGATACGCAGTATTTT CASNPGGAWADTQYF
TRBJ2-7 NA TRBV7-2 NA TGTGCCAGCAGGCGAAAACCAGGGCCCTACGAGCAGTACTTC CASRRKPGPYEQYF
TRBJ1-6 NA TRBV19 NA TGTGCCAGCGGACAGAGAAATTCACCCCTCCACTTT CASGQRNSPLHF
TRBJ1-6 NA TRBV6-1 NA TGTGCCAGCAGTGAAATACAGGGATATAATTCACCCCTCCACTTT CASSEIQGYNSPLHF
TRBJ1-1 NA TRBV7-2 NA TGTGCCAGCAGTCAGGACAGTGGGGTGAACACTGAAGCTTTCTTT CASSQDSGVNTEAFF
TRBJ2-5 NA TRBV7-8 TRBD2 TGTGCCAGCAGCATAGCGGGGCGGGAGACCCAGTACTTC CASSIAGRETQYF
TRBJ1-3 NA TRBV4-3 NA TGCGCCAGCAGCCAAGATGTGGGGCCTGGAAACACCATATATTTT CASSQDVGPGNTIYF
TRBJ2-7 NA TRBV27 NA TGTGCCAGCAGTTTATCGGGAGACCACTACGAGCAGTACTTC CASSLSGDHYEQYF
TRBJ2-5 NA TRBV5-6 TRBD1 TGTGCCAGCCGAGACAGGGGAAGGGAGGAGACCCAGTACTTC CASRDRGREETQYF
TRBJ1-1 NA TRBV19 NA TGTGCCAGTAGCCCTAACTCCAACAGGCCCGAAGCTTTCTTT CASSPNSNRPEAFF
TRBJ1-5 NA TRBV6-6 TRBD1 TGTGCCAGCAGTGAGGACAGGGTAGGTCAGCCCCAGCATTTT CASSEDRVGQPQHF
TRBJ1-1 NA TRBV5-1 TRBD1 TGCGCCAGCAGCCTACAGGGGGGGAACACTGAAGCTTTCTTT CASSLQGGNTEAFF
TRBJ2-6 NA TRBV9 TRBD1 TGTGCCAGCAGCCCGTTAACCCCGGGACAGGGTGCTGGGGCCAACGTCCTGACTTTC CASSPLTPGQGAGANVLTF
TRBJ1-1 NA TRBV4-3 NA TGCGCCAGCAGCCAAGCAGGGCAGGGAGGGGCTGAAGCTTTCTTT CASSQAGQGGAEAFF
TRBJ2-7 NA TRBV5-1 TRBD2 TGCGCCAGCAGCCACGGGACTAGCGGGATCTACGAGCAGTACTTC CASSHGTSGIYEQYF
TRBJ1-1 NA TRBV7-6 NA TGTGCCAGCAGCTTAGTATCCGGGGAGCGGTTTGATGCTTTCTTT CASSLVSGERFDAFF
TRBJ1-1 NA TRBV2 NA TGTGCCAGCAGTGCATATAAGTTCAGCGCTGAAGCTTTCTTT CASSAYKFSAEAFF
TRBJ2-2 NA TRBV7-9 TRBD2 TGTTCCAGCAGCCTCACTAGCGGGAGGCCCTCTGGCACCGGGGAGCTGTTTTTT CSSSLTSGRPSGTGELFF
TRBJ2-5 NA TRBV9 TRBD2 TGTGCCAGCAGCGTAGGACTTCTCGGACTAGCGGGAGAAGTGACCCAGTACTTC CASSVGLLGLAGEVTQYF
TRBJ1-2 NA TRBV6-5 NA TGTGCCAGCAGTTACATCGGGGGGCCTAACTATGGCTACACCTTC CASSYIGGPNYGYTF
TRBJ2-7 few TRBV6-5 TRBD1 TGTGCCAGCAGTATTGACAGGGTTACTCTACGGGAGCAGTACTTC CASSIDRVTLREQYF
TRBJ2-2 NA TRBV11-3 NA TGTGCCAGCAGCTTACGAACGGGAGTGTCCACCGGGGAGCTGTTTTTT CASSLRTGVSTGELFF
TRBJ2-2 NA TRBV2 TRBD1 TGTGCCAGCAGTCGACAGGGGGTGGCCGGGGAGCTGTTTTTT CASSRQGVAGELFF
TRBJ2-1 NA TRBV4-3 TRBD1 TGCGCCAGCAGCCAAGAACCCCCGGACAGGGGATACAATGAGCAGTTCTTC CASSQEPPDRGYNEQFF
TRBJ1-4 few TRBV6-1 NA TGTGCCAGCAGTCCGAGAGAAAAACTGTTTTTT CASSPREKLFF
TRBJ2-7 NA TRBV6-5 TRBD1 TGTGCCAGCAGTACCAGGGGGCGCGGTAGGGTGCAGTACTTC CASSTRGRGRVQYF
TRBJ2-7 NA TRBV7-9 NA TGTTCCAGCACCGGGGCCTACGAGCAGTACTTC CSSTGAYEQYF
TRBJ2-7 once TRBV7-9 NA TGTGCCAGCAGCTTTCCCGGGACACGGCTACGACAGTACTTC CASSFPGTRLRQYF
TRBJ2-4 NA TRBV6-5 NA TGTGCCAGCAGTTACTCCGGGAACTCGTTATACATTCAGTACTTC CASSYSGNSLYIQYF
TRBJ2-5 few TRBV6-1 NA TGTGCCAGCAGTGAAATTCCCAGGGTACTCCAAGAGACCCAGTACTTC CASSEIPRVLQETQYF
TRBJ2-7 few TRBV27 NA TGTGCCAGCAGTTTTTCCGACAGGACCTACGAGCAGTACTTC CASSFSDRTYEQYF
TRBJ1-1 NA TRBV7-2 NA TGTGCCAGCAGCTTAGTAACGCTGGCCACTGAAGCTTTCTTT CASSLVTLATEAFF
TRBJ1-1 NA TRBV11-2 TRBD1 TGTGCCAGCAGCTTAGGTGGTGACAGGGAGAACACTGAAGCTTTCTTT CASSLGGDRENTEAFF
TRBJ1-2 NA TRBV7-3 TRBD1 TGTGCCAGCGGAACAGGGGGCCTCATCTATGGCTACACCTTC CASGTGGLIYGYTF
TRBJ2-7 NA TRBV7-8 NA TGTGCCAGCAGCTTAAGCGCTGAATTCTACGAGCAGTACTTC CASSLSAEFYEQYF
TRBJ2-5 NA TRBV7-3 NA TGTGCCAGCAGCACTTCAGGGGCCGAGACCCAGTACTTC CASSTSGAETQYF
TRBJ2-1 NA TRBV7-3 TRBD1 TGTGCCAGCGCCACAACAGGGGGCGAATTGAATGAGCAGTTCTTC CASATTGGELNEQFF
TRBJ2-7 once TRBV4-3 NA TGCGCCAGCAGCCAACTGGCCTCCCTCCAAGAGCAGTACTTC CASSQLASLQEQYF
TRBJ2-3 NA TRBV6-5 NA TGTGCCAGCAGTCGAGGACAGATGAGCACAGATACGCAGTATTTT CASSRGQMSTDTQYF
TRBJ2-1 NA TRBV5-1 TRBD2 TGCGCCAGCAGCTTGTACTCTAGCGGGGGCTACCACAATGAGCAGTTCTTC CASSLYSSGGYHNEQFF
TRBJ2-1 few TRBV6-4 TRBD2 TGTGCCAGCAGTGGAGCGGGGGGGCCCAATGAGCAGTTCTTC CASSGAGGPNEQFF
TRBJ2-1 NA TRBV27 TRBD1 TGTGCCAGCAGTCCAAGACAGGGGTTTCGGAATGAGCAGTTCTTC CASSPRQGFRNEQFF
TRBJ2-7 NA TRBV5-1 TRBD2 TGCGCCAGCAGCTTGGGTGGGCGGGAGGGCCCCGAGCAGTACTTC CASSLGGREGPEQYF
TRBJ2-2 NA TRBV19 NA TGTGCCAGTAGTACCAGGGTCGGCGGGGAGCTGTTTTTT CASSTRVGGELFF
TRBJ1-4 NA TRBV6-5 NA TGTGCCAGCAGTTACTCGGAGGGAAGGTTCGAAAAACTGTTTTTT CASSYSEGRFEKLFF